Each of the 22 T cell receptor beta chains below was sequenced from the same sample in a study of graft-versus-host responses after intestinal transplantation (dated by TCRdb to about 2021). To isolate intraepithelial and lamina propria lymphocytes from graft specimens, dithiothreitol, EDTA incubations and collagenase D digestion were used. Library preparation used the immunoSEQ multiplex PCR assay. TCRdb obtained this table from immuneACCESS and retained in-frame rearrangements with V and J assigned. These tables miss some clones; where compared with another copy, unresolved V genes account for less than half of the shortfall, and the remainder is unexplained. The sample profile shows roughly 4,500 clones; around 72% of them were found once. Roughly 8.4% of the sample rests with the top ten. The input for sequencing was ileum tissue, taken 17 days after transplant. The receptors here all came from a human patient who received an intestinal transplant, so some T cells may come from the graft donor.

This clone is termed medium-sized (0.01 to 0.1%). The J gene is TRBJ2-7, the V gene TRBV28, with 9 bases fitting TRBD2. Germline V gene sequence: CDR1 MDHEN, CDR2 SYDVKM. The J segment lost 6 bases and the V segment lost 3 bases, leaving 9 bases of the junction unmatched. The CDR3 consists of 15 residues. The CDR3 DNA is TGTGCCAGCAGTTTCGGAAGCGGGGGGTTTTCCGAGCAGTACGTC. Amino acid sequence: CASSFGSGGFSEQYV.

This chain connects TRBV4-3 to TRBJ1-3; 8 bases are a match to TRBD1. Germline CDR1 reads LGHNA; CDR2 reads YSLEER. V trimming: 3 bases; J trimming: 0 bases; junction bases outside the gene matches: 7. The CDR3 has 17 residues. The CDR3 DNA reads as TGCGCCAGCAGCCATCGGACAGGGATGATCTCTGGAAACACCATATATTTT. It yields the protein CASSHRTGMISGNTIYF.

V usage is TRBV25-1 and J usage is TRBJ1-1, with TRBD1 as a possible D gene (5 bases). V lost 0 bases and J lost 1, with 6 bases in between. This CDR3 is built from 14 residues. Germline V gene data show CDR1 as MGHDK and CDR2 as SYGVNS. The CDR3 reads CASSEYRENTEAFF. The CDR3 nucleotides are TGTGCCAGCAGTGAATACAGGGAGAACACTGAAGCTTTCTTT.

J is TRBJ1-3 and V is TRBV13; D ambiguous. Germline values: CDR1 PRHDT, CDR2 FYEKMQ (reference sequence). The CDR3 totals 15 residues. Deletions cut 5 bases from V and 0 bases from J, with 11 bases between. CDR3 residues: CASSPYTTSGNTIYF. The CDR3 DNA reads as TGTGCCAGCAGCCCATATACTACCTCTGGAAACACCATATATTTT.

Only a few counts were recorded for this clone. The V gene is TRBV11-1, the J gene TRBJ2-1, with D perhaps matching TRBD1 (5 bases). This CDR3 is built from 12 residues. V gave up 1 base and J gave up 7 bases, with 5 bases separating them. Germline lookup yields CDR1 SGHAT and CDR2 FQDESV (reference sequence). The CDR3 nucleotides read TGTGCCAGCAGCTTAGACAGGAATGAGCAGTTCTTC. This encodes CASSLDRNEQFF.

The V call is TRBV19, the J call TRBJ1-5, with 7 bases identical to TRBD1. The junction had 5 bases not matched to a gene; V was cut back by 9 bases and J by 3 bases. The CDR3 covers 13 residues. The V gene's germline CDR1 is LNHDA and CDR2 SQIVND (reference sequence). DNA of the CDR3: TGTGCCAGCCGGGACAGTCTCAATCAGCCCCAGCATTTT. This translates into CASRDSLNQPQHF.

The V call is TRBV6-5, the J call TRBJ2-1; 13 nucleotides line up with TRBD2. V shed 10 bases, J shed 2 bases, and the junction held 5 bases outside the gene matches. The germline V gene encodes CDR1 MNHEY and CDR2 SVGAGI. CDR3 size: 15 residues. The CDR3 spells CATRTSGGPYNEQFF. The DNA of the CDR3 is TGTGCCACCAGGACTAGCGGGGGTCCCTACAATGAGCAGTTCTTC.

The rearrangement uses TRBV6-5 and TRBJ1-5; maybe TRBD1 (6 bases). Germline CDR1 is MNHEY and CDR2 is SVGAGI. Trimming shortened V by 0 bases and J by 6 bases, and 9 bases separated the two germline ends. The CDR3 runs 14 residues. DNA for the CDR3: TGTGCCAGCAGTTACTCGTTACAGGGTCAGCCCCAGCATTTT. This codes for CASSYSLQGQPQHF.

This clone was recorded a few times. As DNA, the CDR3 is TGTGCCAGCAGTGAATCGGGCAGGGGGCTACCTGAAGCTTTCTTT. The encoded protein is CASSESGRGLPEAFF. The gene calls are TRBV6-1 and TRBJ1-1; 8 nucleotides agree with TRBD1. The CDR3 has 15 residues. V dropped 2 bases and J dropped 6; count of bases not matched to a gene: 8. Germline assignment: CDR1 MNHNS and CDR2 SASEGT.

The chain combines TRBV29-1 with TRBJ2-4, with 7 bases fitting TRBD1. The trim removed 5 bases at V and 2 bases at J, leaving 3 bases unmatched. Germline CDR1 and CDR2: SQVTM and ANQGSEA. The CDR3 loop spans 13 amino acids. The DNA for the CDR3 is TGCAGCGTTTTACAGGGGCCCAAAAACATTCAGTACTTC. Residues: CSVLQGPKNIQYF.

The V and J genes are TRBV9 and TRBJ2-2; 10 bases line up with TRBD2. The germline V gene encodes CDR1 SGDLS and CDR2 YYNGEE. After removal of 0 bases from V and 7 bases from J, the junction contained 3 bases not matched to a gene. CDR3 size: 15 residues. The CDR3 is CASSVEGLAVGELFF. The CDR3 coding sequence is TGTGCCAGCAGCGTAGAAGGACTAGCGGTCGGGGAGCTGTTTTTT.

This chain uses TRBV6-1 with TRBJ1-5; the D gene is possibly TRBD1 (5 bases). The CDR3 covers 16 residues. CDR1 and CDR2 from the germline V gene are MNHNS and SASEGT. Trimming removed 2 bases at V and 0 bases at J, with 11 bases between. Here the CDR3 reads CASSEWAGNSNQPQHF. The CDR3 DNA reads TGTGCCAGCAGTGAATGGGCAGGGAATAGCAATCAGCCCCAGCATTTT.

The CDR3 bases are TGTGCCAGTAGTCTCAGGCCCACCGGGGAGCTGTTTTTT. It specifies CASSLRPTGELFF. The chain has TRBV19 and TRBJ2-2; D is undetermined. CDR3 length: 13 residues. The ends were cut back, 5 bases at V and 4 bases at J, with 8 bases in the middle. Germline V gene sequence: CDR1 LNHDA, CDR2 SQIVND (reference sequence).

This chain joins TRBV19 and TRBJ1-4, with 12 bases identical to TRBD1. This CDR3 contains 14 residues. The V segment lost 9 bases and the J segment 7 bases; nucleotides outside the gene matches: 6. In germline, CDR1 is LNHDA, CDR2 SQIVND (reference sequence). CDR3 DNA sequence: TGTGCCAGCTCACCGGGACAGGGGGCTGAAAAACTGTTTTTT. Protein: CASSPGQGAEKLFF.

The chain recombines TRBV7-9 with TRBJ2-3, with TRBD1 as a possible D gene (6 bases). V was trimmed by 5 bases and J by 2 bases, leaving 20 bases between them. The CDR3 contains 17 residues. CDR1 and CDR2 from the germline V gene are SEHNR and FQNEAQ (reference sequence). The CDR3 loop reads CASSDPRGPGHTDTQYF. CDR3 nucleotide sequence: TGTGCCAGCAGCGACCCCAGGGGTCCTGGGCACACAGATACGCAGTATTTT.

With regard to this clone: The sample contains more than one DNA sequence encoding this CDR3. This chain uses TRBV10-3 with TRBJ1-1; no firm D call. There are 12 residues in the CDR3. Between the trimmed V and J ends, which lost 4 bases and 3 bases, there was a span of 6 bases. Germline-derived CDR1 and CDR2 are ENHRY and SYGVKD. The CDR3 nucleotides read TGTGCCATCAGTGCAGGTGACACTGAAGCTTTCTTT. Protein product: CAISAGDTEAFF.

V gene TRBV7-9 combines with J gene TRBJ1-1; D not resolved. The CDR3 covers 13 residues. V shed 0 bases and J shed 6 bases, with 8 bases lying between them. Germline CDR1 SEHNR, CDR2 FQNEAQ (reference sequence). The CDR3 coding sequence is TGTGCCAGCAGCTTAGCGAGAGGTGCTGAAGCTTTCTTT. Protein sequence: CASSLARGAEAFF.

V and J are TRBV6-6 and TRBJ1-1; D is perhaps TRBD1 (6 bases). Trimming pared 5 bases from V and 8 bases from J, leaving 9 bases between. The V gene's germline CDR1 is MNHNY and CDR2 SVGAGI (reference sequence). The CDR3 totals 11 residues. Here the CDR3 reads CASSHRVEAFF. The CDR3 DNA reads TGTGCCAGCAGTCACAGGGTGGAAGCTTTCTTT.

This clone was observed once. The chain recombines TRBV6-5 with TRBJ2-2, with D maybe TRBD2 (5 bases). The ends were cut back, 4 bases at V and 3 bases at J, with 12 bases in the middle. Germline V lookup: CDR1 MNHEY, CDR2 SVGAGI. CDR3 size: 15 residues. In DNA, the CDR3 is TGTGCCAGCAGTTCAGCCGGGAAGGACACCGGGGAGCTGTTTTTT. It specifies CASSSAGKDTGELFF.

This clone is large. The gene calls are TRBV4-2 and TRBJ1-3; a weak D match, TRBD1 (5 bases). V was clipped by 0 bases and J by 0 bases, with 15 bases between them. The germline gives CDR1 LGHNA, CDR2 YNFKEQ. There are 18 residues in the CDR3. This chain's CDR3 is CASSQDGHRNPSGNTIYF. CDR3 coding DNA: TGTGCCAGCAGCCAAGACGGACATCGGAACCCCTCTGGAAACACCATATATTTT.

The rearrangement joins TRBV29-1 to TRBJ1-1; no definite D call. Per the germline V gene, CDR1 is SQVTM and CDR2 is ANQGSEA. This CDR3 contains 14 residues. V lost 2 bases, J lost 6 bases, and 16 bases lay in between. The chain's CDR3 is CSVEKSGWRAEAFF. The CDR3 region has the DNA TGCAGCGTTGAAAAGTCTGGATGGAGGGCTGAAGCTTTCTTT.

This clone has a single count. In DNA form, the CDR3 reads TGCGCCAGCAGCCACATAGACGGGGGTAATGAAAAACTGTTTTTT. Translated, it gives CASSHIDGGNEKLFF. V gene TRBV5-1 combines with J gene TRBJ1-4, with D perhaps matching TRBD1 (5 bases). The CDR3 runs 15 residues. CDR1 and CDR2 (germline): SGHRS, YFSETQ. Trimming stripped 4 bases from V and 4 bases from J, with 14 bases between.